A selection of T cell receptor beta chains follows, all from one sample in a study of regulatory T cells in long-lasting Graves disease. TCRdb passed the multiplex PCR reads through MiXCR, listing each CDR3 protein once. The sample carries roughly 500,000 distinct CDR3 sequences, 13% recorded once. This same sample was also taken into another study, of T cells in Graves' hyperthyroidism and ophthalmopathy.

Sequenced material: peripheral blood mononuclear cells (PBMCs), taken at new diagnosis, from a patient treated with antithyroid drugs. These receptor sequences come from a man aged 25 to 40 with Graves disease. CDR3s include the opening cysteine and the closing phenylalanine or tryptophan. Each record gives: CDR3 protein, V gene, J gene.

CDR3aa: CASSKGPAETQYF; v_gene: TRBV10-1; j_gene: TRBJ2-5
CDR3aa: CSAPAGDRANYGYTF; v_gene: TRBV29-1; j_gene: TRBJ1-2
CDR3aa: CASSALQTGANVLTF; v_gene: TRBV6-1; j_gene: TRBJ2-6
CDR3aa: CSAPDRDSNQPQHF; v_gene: TRBV20-1; j_gene: TRBJ1-5
CDR3aa: CSVEGMREGANTGELFF; v_gene: TRBV29-1; j_gene: TRBJ2-2
CDR3aa: CASSFFRGFGNEQFF; v_gene: TRBV7-9; j_gene: TRBJ2-1
CDR3aa: CASSSNSLAGGYNEQFF; v_gene: TRBV5-4; j_gene: .
CDR3aa: CSAAGTSGRRGASYEQYF; v_gene: TRBV20-1; j_gene: TRBJ2-7
CDR3aa: CASRDRPSTDTQYF; v_gene: TRBV27; j_gene: TRBJ2-3
CDR3aa: CASSQGGRVLGSNQPQHF; v_gene: TRBV4-1; j_gene: TRBJ1-5